These 22 T cell receptor beta chains came from one sample sequenced in a study of blood T cell repertoires in COVID-19. Profiling relied on immunoSEQ multiplex PCR, and the TCRdb table lists in-frame clones only, not all of them. The table shows 150,000 to 180,000 clones, with roughly 89% occurring only once. Sequencing was done on a sample of peripheral blood. The receptors were sampled from a man aged 50 or older with acute or convalescent COVID-19.

The chain has TRBV28 and TRBJ2-3; TRBD1 aligns across 8 bases. This CDR3 has 15 amino acids. Unmatched junction bases numbered 7, after V lost 7 bases and J lost 1 base. Germline CDR1 is MDHEN and CDR2 is SYDVKM. The CDR3 bases are TGTGCCAGCAATACCCAGGGGGCGGGCACAGATACGCAGTATTTT. It encodes CASNTQGAGTDTQYF.

The chain couples TRBV6-5 to TRBJ1-2; D gene uncertain. V was clipped by 5 bases and J by 5 bases, with 18 bases between them. Germline CDR1 and CDR2: MNHEY and SVGAGI. The CDR3 consists of 15 residues. The CDR3 region is CASSPDATGLYGYTF. CDR3 in DNA: TGTGCCAGCAGTCCTGACGCGACTGGCCTTTATGGCTACACCTTC.

This clone was observed a single time. The genes are TRBV5-1 and TRBJ2-3, with 8 positions matching TRBD1. The germline V gene has CDR1 SGHRS and CDR2 YFSETQ. V was pared by 5 bases and J by 0 bases, with 5 bases of the junction left unmatched. This CDR3 comprises 15 residues. CDR3 sequence (DNA): TGCGCCAGCAGAAGGACAGGGTGGAGCACAGATACGCAGTATTTT. Protein sequence: CASRRTGWSTDTQYF. The full variable domain, completed using reference TRBV5-1 and TRBJ2-3, is KAGVTQTPRYLIKTRGQQVTLSCSPISGHRSVSWYQQTPGQGLQFLFEYFSETQRNKGNFPGRFSGRQFSNSRSEMNVSTLELGDSALYLCASRRTGWSTDTQYFGPGTRLTVL.

The chain uses TRBV2 and TRBJ1-2; the D is unclear. The CDR3 totals 13 residues. V gave up 5 bases and J gave up 8 bases, with 15 bases separating them. Germline CDR1 and CDR2: SNHLY and FYNNEI. CDR3 in amino acids: CASSSYPGGGYTF. CDR3 sequence (DNA): TGTGCCAGCAGTTCGTACCCAGGAGGCGGCTACACCTTC.

The sample holds one count of this clone. The V call is TRBV4-1, the J call TRBJ2-1, with D tentatively TRBD1 (5 bases). The length of the CDR3 is 15 residues. V lost 5 bases to trimming and J lost 4 bases, with 15 bases between them. CDR1 and CDR2 from the germline V gene are MGHRA and YSYEKL. CDR3 DNA: TGCGCCAGCAGCGATGGCAGGGCCGGGTACAATGAGCAGTTCTTC. It yields the protein CASSDGRAGYNEQFF.

V gene TRBV19 combines with J gene TRBJ1-6; no definite D call. The CDR3 covers 18 residues. The V gene's germline CDR1 is LNHDA and CDR2 SQIVND (reference sequence). V dropped 6 bases and J dropped 0 bases, with 18 bases sitting between them. CDR3 protein: CASSYYPPSSSYNSPLHF. The CDR3 nucleotides are TGTGCCAGTAGCTACTACCCCCCCAGCAGCTCCTATAATTCACCCCTCCACTTT.

The rearrangement links TRBV2 to TRBJ2-3, with TRBD2 as a possible D gene (5 bases). With 3 bases removed from V and 2 bases from J, the gap between germline ends came to 6 bases. The CDR3 spans 13 residues. Germline V gene lookup returns CDR1 SNHLY and CDR2 FYNNEI. CDR3 residues: CASSEDFTDTQYF. In nucleotides, the CDR3 is TGTGCCAGCAGTGAGGACTTCACAGATACGCAGTATTTT. The whole variable domain, filled in from reference TRBV2 and TRBJ2-3, reads EPEVTQTPSHQVTQMGQEVILRCVPISNHLYFYWYRQILGQKVEFLVSFYNNEISEKSEIFDDQFSVERPDGSNFTLKIRSTKLEDSAMYFCASSEDFTDTQYFGPGTRLTVL.

The DNA of the CDR3 is TGTGCCAGCAGTCTCGGACAGGTCCCGTACAATGAGCAGTTCTTC. This codes for CASSLGQVPYNEQFF. This chain links TRBV6-5 with TRBJ2-1; 7 bases are a match to TRBD1. CDR1 and CDR2 from the germline V gene are MNHEY and SVGAGI. The CDR3 spans 15 residues. The trim removed 5 bases at V and 4 bases at J, leaving 8 bases unmatched.

The rearrangement uses TRBV7-2 and TRBJ2-7; D is perhaps TRBD1 (6 bases). Germline V CDR1 and CDR2: SGHTA, FQGNSA. The CDR3 is 15 residues long. The V gene lost 2 bases and the J gene lost 9 bases, with 20 bases spanning the gap. The CDR3 sequence: CASSLQGPLGTGQYF. The DNA for the CDR3 is TGTGCCAGCAGCTTACAGGGGCCTCTCGGTACTGGGCAGTACTTC.

This clone was observed a single time. The chain uses TRBV6-5 and TRBJ2-1; 8 bases align to TRBD1. The CDR3 sequence is 13 residues long. The trim removed 5 bases at V and 7 bases at J, leaving 4 bases unmatched. The V gene's germline CDR1 is MNHEY and CDR2 SVGAGI. DNA for the CDR3: TGTGCCAGCAGTCGAAACAGGGGGAATGAGCAGTTCTTC. This gives the protein CASSRNRGNEQFF.

V is TRBV11-2 and J is TRBJ2-1, with TRBD1 matching 7 bases. With V trimmed by 2 bases and J by 3 bases, 4 bases remained unmatched. CDR1 SGHAT and CDR2 FQNNGV come from the germline V gene. This CDR3 comprises 15 residues. Here the CDR3 reads CASSLRYRGYNEQFF. The CDR3 DNA is TGTGCCAGCAGCTTAAGGTACAGGGGCTACAATGAGCAGTTCTTC.

The chain recombines TRBV11-2 with TRBJ1-1, with 7 bases aligning to TRBD1. Losses at the gene ends were 6 bases for V and 3 bases for J; bases not matched to a gene: 10. Per the germline V gene, CDR1 is SGHAT and CDR2 is FQNNGV. The CDR3 is 15 amino acids. The CDR3 DNA reads TGTGCCAGCAGTCGGGGCAGGGGGACGTACACTGAAGCTTTCTTT. As protein: CASSRGRGTYTEAFF.

The chain couples TRBV7-9 to TRBJ2-5; 12 bases are a match to TRBD2. The length of the CDR3 is 18 residues. The germline gives CDR1 SEHNR, CDR2 FQNEAQ (reference sequence). The V gene end was trimmed by 3 bases and the J gene end by 0 bases; junction bases not matched to a gene: 8. CDR3 in amino acids: CASSFRLAGGPNQETQYF. The CDR3 coding sequence is TGTGCCAGCAGCTTCCGGCTAGCGGGGGGGCCGAACCAAGAGACCCAGTACTTC.

V and J are TRBV7-3 and TRBJ2-1; 13 nucleotides agree with TRBD2. The length of the CDR3 is 15 residues. V gave up 6 bases and J gave up 6 bases; unmatched junction bases: 5. CDR1 is SGHTA and CDR2 is FQGTGA in the germline V gene. The CDR3 coding sequence is TGTGCCAGCAGTTTACTAGCGGGGGGGCGCAATGAGCAGTTCTTC. It specifies CASSLLAGGRNEQFF.

Remarks on this clone: Other DNA sequences from this sample encode an identical CDR3 as well. The chain combines TRBV18 with TRBJ1-4; 7 positions match TRBD1. The germline gives CDR1 KGHSH, CDR2 LQKENI. The CDR3 contains 14 residues. J lost 7 bases, V lost 1 base, and 3 bases had no gene match. DNA for the CDR3: TGTGCCAGCTCACCACAGGGGGCCGTTGAAAAACTGTTTTTT. It encodes CASSPQGAVEKLFF. The full variable domain, rest sourced from reference TRBV18 and TRBJ1-4, is NAGVMQNPRHLVRRRGQEARLRCSPMKGHSHVYWYRQLPEEGLKFMVYLQKENIIDESGMPKERFSAEFPKEGPSILRIQQVVRGDSAAYFCASSPQGAVEKLFFGSGTQLSVL.

This clone was found once. The chain joins TRBV5-1 to TRBJ2-5, with a tentative D call TRBD1 (6 bases). The CDR3 is 15 amino acids. Germline V CDR1 and CDR2: SGHRS, YFSETQ. Trimming took 4 bases from V and 4 from J, leaving 17 bases between them. Here the CDR3 DNA reads TGCGCCAGCAGCGTAAACACAGGGATCGGAGAGACCCAGTACTTC. Its protein product is CASSVNTGIGETQYF.

The rearrangement links TRBV20-1 to TRBJ1-6; D is possibly TRBD1 (5 bases). V lost 3 bases, J lost 12 bases, and 18 bases lay in between. Germline values: CDR1 DFQATT, CDR2 SNEGSKA (reference sequence). The CDR3 covers 14 residues. CDR3 sequence reads: CSASPPGQGKPLHF. The CDR3 nucleotides read TGCAGTGCTAGTCCCCCTGGGCAGGGAAAACCCCTCCACTTT.

The chain uses TRBV24-1 and TRBJ2-1, with TRBD2 matching 16 bases. Germline assignment: CDR1 KGHDR and CDR2 SFDVKD. The CDR3 has 13 residues. The V and J ends lost 9 bases and 8 bases, in that order; junction bases with no gene match: 0. The CDR3 DNA is TGTGCCACCGGGACTAGCGGGGGGGATGAGCAGTTCTTC. Translation gives CATGTSGGDEQFF.

The CDR3 DNA reads as TGTGCCATCAGCCCGCGCGGGCCCTACGAGCAGTACGTC. This codes for CAISPRGPYEQYV. This chain joins TRBV10-3 and TRBJ2-7; TRBD2 is a possible D gene (5 bases). The ends were cut back, 6 bases at V and 2 bases at J, with 11 bases in the middle. The CDR3 sequence is 13 residues long. The germline V gene encodes CDR1 ENHRY and CDR2 SYGVKD.

The chain joins TRBV7-9 to TRBJ2-7; 8 nucleotides align to TRBD2. The CDR3 has 16 residues. The germline gives CDR1 SEHNR, CDR2 FQNEAQ (reference sequence). V was clipped by 2 bases and J by 5 bases; unmatched bases: 11. The CDR3 here is CASSLRGSGKSNEQYF. CDR3 in DNA: TGTGCCAGCAGCTTAAGGGGTAGCGGGAAGTCGAACGAGCAGTACTTC.

This chain uses TRBV6-1 with TRBJ2-2, with TRBD2 matching over 9 bases. CDR1 is MNHNS and CDR2 is SASEGT in the germline V gene. The CDR3 is 21 residues long. The V gene end was trimmed by 2 bases and the J gene end by 4 bases; junction bases not matched to a gene: 20. The CDR3 region has the DNA TGTGCCAGCAGTGAAAGGGGGGTAATGTTGGCGGGAGGGTTGATCACCGGGGAGCTGTTTTTT. Residues: CASSERGVMLAGGLITGELFF.

In DNA, the CDR3 is TGCGCCAGCAGCCAGACTAGCGGGGGGCCCCAAGAGACCCAGTACTTC. This codes for CASSQTSGGPQETQYF. This chain links TRBV5-1 with TRBJ2-5; 13 nucleotides align to TRBD2. The V segment lost 4 bases and the J segment 1 base; nucleotides outside the gene matches: 4. Germline CDR1 and CDR2: SGHRS and YFSETQ. CDR3 length: 16 amino acids.